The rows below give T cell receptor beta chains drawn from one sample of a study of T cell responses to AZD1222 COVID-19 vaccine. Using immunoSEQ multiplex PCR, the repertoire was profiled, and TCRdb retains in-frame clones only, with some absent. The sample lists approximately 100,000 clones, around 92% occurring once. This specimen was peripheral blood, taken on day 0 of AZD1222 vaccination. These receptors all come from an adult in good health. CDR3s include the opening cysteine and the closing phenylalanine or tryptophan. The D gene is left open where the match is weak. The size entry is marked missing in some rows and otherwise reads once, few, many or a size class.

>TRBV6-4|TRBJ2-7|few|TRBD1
CASSDSGGTGTSEQYF
TGTGCCAGCAGTGACTCTGGGGGGACAGGTACTTCCGAGCAGTACTTC
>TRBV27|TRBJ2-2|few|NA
CASSTIDPNTGELFF
TGTGCCAGCAGTACGATTGACCCGAACACCGGGGAGCTGTTTTTT
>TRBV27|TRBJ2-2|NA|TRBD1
CASSLSGGTGVPGELFF
TGTGCCAGCAGTTTATCCGGAGGGACAGGGGTTCCCGGGGAGCTGTTTTTT
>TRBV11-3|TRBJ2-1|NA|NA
CASSLMGASYNEQFF
TGTGCCAGCAGCTTAATGGGAGCCTCCTACAATGAGCAGTTCTTC
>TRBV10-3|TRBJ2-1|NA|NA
CAISQGGLGSYNEQFF
TGTGCCATCAGTCAGGGGGGACTTGGCTCCTACAATGAGCAGTTCTTC
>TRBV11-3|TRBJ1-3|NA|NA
CASSAGLRGAIYF
TGTGCCAGCAGCGCCGGTCTTCGGGGGGCCATATATTTT
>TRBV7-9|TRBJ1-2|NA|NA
CASSFATPSRGYTF
TGTGCCAGCAGCTTCGCGACCCCGTCGCGTGGCTACACCTTC
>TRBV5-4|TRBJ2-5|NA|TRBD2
CASSLGLAGAITETQYF
TGTGCCAGCAGCTTGGGACTAGCGGGAGCAATTACGGAGACCCAGTACTTC
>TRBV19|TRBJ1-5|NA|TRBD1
CASRPEQGRFQPQHF
TGTGCCAGTCGACCGGAACAGGGGAGATTTCAGCCCCAGCATTTT
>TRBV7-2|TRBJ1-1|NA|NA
CASSFGGLATEAFF
TGTGCCAGCAGCTTCGGGGGGTTGGCCACTGAAGCTTTCTTT